The 7 T cell receptor beta chains presented below share a single source sample, sequenced in a study of T cell repertoires in cytomegalovirus infection. Their cognate antigens are unknown. TCRdb called the reads again in MiXCR, with one record for every CDR3 protein. The profile shows approximately 990,000 distinct CDR3 sequences, around 29% of them singletons. The sequences come from cultured CD8+ T cells from PBMCs, collected from culture after CMV antigen stimulation. The receptors here all came from a human donor in good health (CMV status not recorded). Some clones in this sample may be carry-over from other donors' samples.

J is TRBJ2-7 and V is TRBV10-1, with a weak D call TRBD1 (5 bases). V lost 3 bases, J lost 0 bases, and 9 bases lay in between. The CDR3 covers 14 residues. The germline CDR1 and CDR2 sequences are WNHNN and SYGVQD (reference sequence). The chain's CDR3 is CASSEGVSSYEQYF. CDR3 sequence (DNA): TGCGCCAGCAGTGAAGGGGTCAGCTCCTACGAGCAGTACTTC.

This clonotype was observed a few times. The chain combines TRBV6-2 or TRBV6-3 with TRBJ2-7; TRBD2 might be the D (7 bases). The CDR3 is 14 amino acids. V shed 8 bases and J shed 4 bases, with 18 bases lying between them. Germline CDR1 is MNHEY and CDR2 is SVGEGT. Here the CDR3 DNA reads TGTGCCAGCTCTCGTCGGCGGGGGCCATACGAGCAGTACGTC. It yields the protein CASSRRRGPYEQYV.

The DNA for the CDR3 is TGTGCCAGCAGTAGATCGACAGGGGCGAATTCACCCCTCCACTTT. Translating gives CASSRSTGANSPLHF. The chain carries TRBV6-5 and TRBJ1-6, with TRBD1 matching 8 bases. V gave up 5 bases and J gave up 7 bases; unmatched junction bases: 7. The CDR3 has 15 amino acids. The germline CDR1 and CDR2 sequences are MNHEY and SVGAGI.

V is TRBV19 and J is TRBJ1-2; D gene ambiguous. The CDR3 length is 13 residues. CDR1 and CDR2 (germline): LNHDA, SQIVND (reference sequence). Trimming stripped 3 bases from V and 4 bases from J, with 9 bases between. The CDR3 loop is CASSISSFYGYTF. CDR3 in DNA: TGTGCCAGTAGTATTTCCAGCTTCTATGGCTACACCTTC.

This clonotype was seen more than once but under ten times. V is TRBV6-5 and J is TRBJ2-5; 10 bases align to TRBD1. V gave up 2 bases and J gave up 12 bases; unmatched junction bases: 3. Germline CDR1 is MNHEY and CDR2 is SVGAGI. The CDR3 runs 12 residues. The CDR3 here is CASSYPGQGKYF. The CDR3 nucleotides are TGTGCCAGCAGTTACCCGGGACAGGGGAAGTACTTC.

J is TRBJ2-1 and V is TRBV20-1; 10 positions match TRBD1. V trimming: 1 base; J trimming: 6 bases; junction bases outside the gene matches: 6. Per germline, CDR1 DFQATT and CDR2 SNEGSKA (reference sequence). The CDR3 spans 15 residues. The CDR3 loop is CSARVRTGGVNEQFF. CDR3 in DNA: TGCAGTGCTAGAGTAAGGACAGGGGGTGTCAATGAGCAGTTCTTC.

This clonotype was observed a few times. The V call is TRBV7-9, the J call TRBJ2-5; the match to TRBD2 covers 7 bases. Trimming at V came to 2 bases and at J to 0 bases, leaving 9 bases not matched to a gene. Germline values: CDR1 SEHNR, CDR2 FQNEAQ (reference sequence). The length of the CDR3 is 17 residues. In nucleotides, the CDR3 is TGTGCCAGCAGCTTACCCTCTAGCGGCATAAACCAAGAGACCCAGTACTTC. The encoded protein is CASSLPSSGINQETQYF.